Sequencing of this T cell receptor (beta chain) was carried out in a study of shared clonotypes between healthy human individuals. On the study more broadly: CD4 naive and memory got three plates each, CD8 naive two, CD8 memory one.

Data came from immunoSEQ multiplex PCR; TCRdb stores just in-frame clones and leaves some out. The table lists about 1 million clones, about three quarters of them singletons. CDR1 and CDR2 (germline): SGHNT, YYREEE (reference sequence). The CDR3 is 14 amino acids. With V trimmed by 3 bases and J by 6 bases, 5 bases remained unmatched. The authors divided CD4+ cells into CD45RA+ naive and CD45RA-negative memory subsets. This chain uses TRBV5-4 with TRBJ1-2, with 10 bases matching TRBD1. This TCR derives from a man aged 18-30 years in good health. Sequences were obtained from memory CD4+ T cells sorted from blood. Subset in this sample: CD45RA-negative fraction. DNA for the CDR3: TGTGCCAGCAGCTCGAGGACAGGGGGTAATGGCTACACCTTC. This gives the protein CASSSRTGGNGYTF.